These 30 T cell receptor beta chains were all obtained from the same sample, sequenced in a study of human T cells and chemical hapten exposure. Noted time point: pre-sensitization, week 0. Indicated treatment: therapeutic diphenylcyclopropenone sensitization with weekly scalp DPC. Total RNA extraction was carried out from unfractionated whole blood. From the RACE reads, TCRdb called clonotypes with MiXCR, one entry per CDR3 protein. Here the sample spans some 49,000 distinct CDR3 sequences, 9.5% to 10% being singletons. This sample comprised whole blood, obtained in connection with sensitization to the hapten diphenylcyclopropenone (DPC). These receptors originate from a woman under 40 with alopecia areata. Some clones in this sample may be carry-over from other donors' samples.

The chain links TRBV7-2 to TRBJ2-1, with 9 bases lining up with TRBD2. The CDR3 is 16 residues long. Germline assignment: CDR1 SGHTA and CDR2 FQGNSA. With V trimmed by 1 base and J by 6 bases, 7 bases remained unmatched. CDR3 sequence reads: CASSLGSSGGTNEQFF. The CDR3 nucleotides are TGTGCCAGCAGCTTAGGGTCGAGCGGGGGGACCAATGAGCAGTTCTTC.

The V and J genes are TRBV19 and TRBJ2-6; perhaps TRBD1 as D (5 bases). CDR1 LNHDA and CDR2 SQIVND come from the germline V gene (reference sequence). V was clipped by 3 bases and J by 0 bases, with 15 bases between them. The CDR3 sequence is 18 residues long. The CDR3 nucleotides are TGTGCCAGTAGTATCATTTCAGGGCTTCGCTCTGGGGCCAACGTCCTGACTTTC. Translation: CASSIISGLRSGANVLTF.

This clonotype was observed many times. The rearrangement joins TRBV9 to TRBJ2-3; 11 positions match TRBD2. Germline values: CDR1 SGDLS, CDR2 YYNGEE. Germline trimming cut 4 bases from V and 2 bases from J; bases unmatched to any gene: 6. This CDR3 has 16 amino acids. The CDR3 nucleotides read TGTGCCAGCAGCCACACTAGCGGGGGTATCACAGATACGCAGTATTTT. Its protein product is CASSHTSGGITDTQYF.

The rearrangement uses TRBV12-3 or TRBV12-4 and TRBJ2-7, with D perhaps given as TRBD1 or TRBD2 (5 bases each). This CDR3 spans 13 amino acids. The germline V and J ends were trimmed by 6 bases and 1 base, with 10 bases remaining between them. CDR3 amino acids: CASSQGRSYEQYF. The DNA for the CDR3 is TGTGCCAGCAGCCAGGGACGTTCCTACGAGCAGTACTTC.

The V and J genes are TRBV20-1 and TRBJ2-3; D is possibly TRBD2 (6 bases). V lost 6 bases, J lost 2 bases, and 18 bases lay in between. The CDR3 has 15 residues. The germline V gene has CDR1 DFQATT and CDR2 SNEGSKA (reference sequence). This chain's CDR3 is CSAPRGVAATDTQYF. The DNA for the CDR3 is TGCAGTGCCCCTCGCGGGGTAGCGGCCACAGATACGCAGTATTTT.

This clonotype showed up many times. The chain is built from TRBV28 and TRBJ1-6; 8 bases are a match to TRBD1. The ends lost 5 bases at V and 7 bases at J; junction bases unmatched: 4. The CDR3 totals 14 residues. CDR1 MDHEN and CDR2 SYDVKM come from the germline V gene. CDR3 in DNA: TGTGCCAGCAGTCTGGGACAGGAGAATTCACCCCTCCACTTT. Its translation: CASSLGQENSPLHF.

This clonotype was seen only a few times. The chain links TRBV10-3 to TRBJ2-6; D is perhaps TRBD1 (6 bases). The CDR3 loop spans 16 amino acids. Trimming left V 8 bases short and J 0 bases short, with 14 bases between. CDR1 and CDR2 (germline): ENHRY, SYGVKD. The chain's CDR3 is CAIGQLAFSGANVLTF. The CDR3 region has the DNA TGTGCCATCGGACAGCTTGCCTTCTCTGGGGCCAACGTCCTGACTTTC.

The chain carries TRBV5-1 and TRBJ1-1, with no clear D. The germline CDR1 and CDR2 sequences are SGHRS and YFSETQ. The CDR3 consists of 15 residues. V gave up 0 bases and J gave up 0 bases, with 9 bases separating them. The CDR3 spells CASSLAVQMNTEAFF. CDR3 nucleotides: TGCGCCAGCAGCTTGGCGGTACAGATGAACACTGAAGCTTTCTTT.

Ten or more counts support this clonotype. The chain has TRBV18 and TRBJ2-7, with 7 bases lining up with TRBD1. There are 12 residues in the CDR3. J was trimmed by 12 bases and V by 3 bases; bases with no gene match: 8. Germline values: CDR1 KGHSH, CDR2 LQKENI. CDR3 nucleotides: TGTGCCAGCTCACCTGACCGGGACAGTGTGTACTTC. Residues: CASSPDRDSVYF.

In this sample, this clonotype turned up many times. The chain's CDR3 is CASSLAVSQETQYF. The CDR3 region has the DNA TGCGCCAGCAGCTTGGCAGTCAGCCAAGAGACCCAGTACTTC. The rearrangement joins TRBV5-1 to TRBJ2-5; unclear D gene. V was shortened by 0 bases and J by 1 base, with 7 bases between the two germline ends. Germline CDR1 reads SGHRS; CDR2 reads YFSETQ. This CDR3 spans 14 amino acids.

The chain links TRBV5-1 to TRBJ1-1; D is possibly TRBD1 (5 bases). With 7 bases removed from V and 6 bases from J, the gap between germline ends came to 22 bases. This CDR3 is 15 amino acids long. From germline, CDR1 is SGHRS and CDR2 YFSETQ. Here the CDR3 DNA reads TGCGCCAGCTGTGATCTTGGCAGGGTGAATGCTGAAGCTTTCTTT. This codes for CASCDLGRVNAEAFF.

The sample holds a few counts of this clonotype. The V gene is TRBV27, the J gene TRBJ1-1, with 8 bases fitting TRBD1. Trimming cost V 4 bases and J 5 bases; bases outside gene matches: 9. The CDR3 length is 15 residues. CDR1 MNHEY and CDR2 SMNVEV come from the germline V gene (reference sequence). The CDR3 protein is CASSSQTGEWTEAFF. The CDR3 coding sequence is TGTGCCAGCAGTTCCCAGACAGGGGAGTGGACTGAAGCTTTCTTT.

This clonotype was recorded many times. The CDR3 spells CASSYSPPGVYEQYF. CDR3 nucleotides: TGTGCCAGCAGTTACTCCCCTCCCGGGGTCTACGAGCAGTACTTC. The genes are TRBV6-5 and TRBJ2-7, with a weak D call TRBD2 (5 bases). V lost 0 bases and J 3 bases, leaving 12 bases between the germline ends. Germline lookup yields CDR1 MNHEY and CDR2 SVGAGI. The CDR3 consists of 15 residues.

This clonotype was recorded at least ten times. V gene TRBV20-1 combines with J gene TRBJ1-1, with unresolved D. Germline loops: CDR1 DFQATT, CDR2 SNEGSKA (reference sequence). With 1 base removed from V and 6 bases from J, the gap between germline ends came to 12 bases. The CDR3 runs 13 residues. CDR3 nucleotides: TGCAGTGCTAGAGTCTTCCGTGCCTCTGAAGCTTTCTTT. It encodes CSARVFRASEAFF.

This clonotype was picked up many times. The V call is TRBV7-2, the J call TRBJ2-3, with 14 bases fitting TRBD2. Looked up from germline, CDR1 is SGHTA and CDR2 is FQGNSA. The ends lost 7 bases at V and 4 bases at J; junction bases unmatched: 4. CDR3 size: 15 residues. The CDR3 sequence is CASIRLAGGADTQYF. In DNA form, the CDR3 reads TGTGCCAGCATCAGACTAGCGGGGGGGGCAGATACGCAGTATTTT. The variable domain in full, completed from reference TRBV7-2 and TRBJ2-3, reads GAGVSQSPSNKVTEKGKDVELRCDPISGHTALYWYRQSLGQGLEFLIYFQGNSAPDKSGLPSDRFSAERTGGSVSTLTIQRTQQEDSAVYLCASIRLAGGADTQYFGPGTRLTVL.

A few counts support this clonotype. J is TRBJ2-3 and V is TRBV6-2 or TRBV6-3; no reliable D call. CDR3 length: 12 residues. Germline CDR1 is MNHEY and CDR2 is SVGEGT. V was cut by 0 bases and J by 7 bases, with 5 bases left in between. The DNA of the CDR3 is TGTGCCAGCAGTTACTCGCCGAATACGCAGTATTTT. This codes for CASSYSPNTQYF.

V gene TRBV29-1 combines with J gene TRBJ2-2; D remains unclear. The CDR3 covers 13 residues. The germline CDR1 and CDR2 sequences are SQVTM and ANQGSEA. Trimming stripped 4 bases from V and 6 bases from J, with 12 bases between. The CDR3, as DNA: TGCAGCGTTGGGAGAAGTGGGGCCGGGGAGCTGTTTTTT. It codes for CSVGRSGAGELFF.

This chain connects TRBV6-2 or TRBV6-3 to TRBJ1-5; D remains ambiguous. V lost 0 bases to trimming and J lost 7 bases, with 10 bases between them. Germline CDR1 and CDR2: MNHEY and SVGEGT. The CDR3 has 14 amino acids. The CDR3, as DNA: TGTGCCAGCAGTTACTCGACCCGGAGCCAGCCCCAGCATTTT. This sequence encodes CASSYSTRSQPQHF.

This clonotype was seen only a few times. The V call is TRBV11-1, the J call TRBJ1-1; D may be TRBD1 (6 bases). V lost 2 bases and J lost 1, with 11 bases in between. The CDR3 contains 15 residues. The germline V gene has CDR1 SGHAT and CDR2 FQDESV (reference sequence). This CDR3 reads CASSLLTGTNTEAFF. The CDR3 DNA sequence: TGTGCCAGCAGCTTACTGACAGGTACGAACACTGAAGCTTTCTTT.

The sample holds a few counts of this clonotype. The chain is built from TRBV5-1 and TRBJ2-7, with D unclear. The germline V and J ends were trimmed by 2 bases and 0 bases, with 6 bases remaining between them. CDR1 is SGHRS, CDR2 YFSETQ, per germline. This CDR3 is built from 13 residues. The DNA for the CDR3 is TGCGCCAGCAGCTTAGCAGTCTCCTACGAGCAGTACTTC. This sequence encodes CASSLAVSYEQYF.

This clonotype was picked up many times. The CDR3 DNA reads TGTGCCACCAGCAGAGATTTGGGGAGCTCCTATAATTCACCCCTCCACTTT. This gives the protein CATSRDLGSSYNSPLHF. V is TRBV15 and J is TRBJ1-6; D is unresolved. The CDR3 spans 17 residues. CDR1 is LNHNV and CDR2 is YYDKDF in the germline V gene (reference sequence). V was shortened by 0 bases and J by 0 bases, with 9 bases between the two germline ends.

This clonotype was found many times. The J gene is TRBJ2-3, the V gene TRBV20-1; TRBD2 agrees at 9 bases. Germline V gene data show CDR1 as DFQATT and CDR2 as SNEGSKA (reference sequence). CDR3 size: 20 residues. V dropped 1 base and J dropped 0; count of bases not matched to a gene: 17. For the CDR3, the DNA is TGCAGTGCTAGAGTCCCCTCGGGTAGCGGGGGCTCCCATAGCACAGATACGCAGTATTTT. The encoded protein is CSARVPSGSGGSHSTDTQYF.

The chain has TRBV7-2 and TRBJ1-5; D ambiguous. Germline loops: CDR1 SGHTA, CDR2 FQGNSA. The CDR3 is 15 amino acids. Between the trimmed V and J ends, which lost 0 bases and 3 bases, there was a span of 9 bases. The CDR3 sequence is CASSLAGGPNQPQHF. The CDR3 coding sequence is TGTGCCAGCAGCTTAGCGGGCGGGCCCAATCAGCCCCAGCATTTT.

V is TRBV4-2 and J is TRBJ2-4; D possibly corresponds to TRBD2 (6 bases). V lost 3 bases and J lost 0, with 6 bases in between. Per the germline V gene, CDR1 is LGHNA and CDR2 is YNFKEQ. This CDR3 spans 14 amino acids. As DNA, the CDR3 is TGTGCCAGCAGCCAGGGACTAGCCAAAAACATTCAGTACTTC. It yields the protein CASSQGLAKNIQYF.

The table lists this clonotype with a few counts. V usage is TRBV2 and J usage is TRBJ2-7; D is unresolved. The CDR3 has 12 residues. Deletions cut 4 bases from V and 4 bases from J, with 8 bases between. From germline, CDR1 is SNHLY and CDR2 FYNNEI. CDR3 DNA: TGTGCCAGCAGTGCTTTTGGGTACGAGCAGTACTTC. Its translation: CASSAFGYEQYF.

This clonotype was recorded at least ten times. The chain joins TRBV20-1 to TRBJ1-4, with a possible D match to TRBD1 (5 bases). The CDR3 sequence is 15 residues long. Trimming removed 1 base from V and 2 bases from J, with 11 bases in between. In germline, CDR1 is DFQATT, CDR2 SNEGSKA (reference sequence). This chain's CDR3 is CSARVAGRTNEKLFF. CDR3 nucleotides: TGCAGTGCTAGAGTGGCAGGGCGGACTAATGAAAAACTGTTTTTT.

The chain combines TRBV6-5 with TRBJ2-2; D remains unclear. Germline values: CDR1 MNHEY, CDR2 SVGAGI. Trimming pared 0 bases from V and 4 bases from J, leaving 9 bases between. This CDR3 contains 15 residues. The CDR3 nucleotides read TGTGCCAGCAGTTACTCGGTCAGCGCCACCGGGGAGCTGTTTTTT. It yields the protein CASSYSVSATGELFF.

Only a few counts were recorded for this clonotype. The gene calls are TRBV5-1 and TRBJ2-1; 10 bases match TRBD2. Trimming cost V 4 bases and J 10 bases; bases outside gene matches: 14. This CDR3 comprises 16 residues. The germline CDR1 and CDR2 sequences are SGHRS and YFSETQ. The DNA for the CDR3 is TGCGCCAGCAGCCGAAAGGACAGCGGGGGGGCTCTGGAGCAGTTCTTC. Protein: CASSRKDSGGALEQFF.

The chain is built from TRBV7-2 and TRBJ1-5; tentatively, D is TRBD1 (5 bases). The CDR3 consists of 16 residues. Between the trimmed V and J ends, which lost 1 base and 7 bases, there was a span of 17 bases. CDR1 is SGHTA, CDR2 FQGNSA, per germline. CDR3 sequence (DNA): TGTGCCAGCAGCTTAGAAGTCCAGGGTGGCGTGCAGCCCCAGCATTTT. It is translated as CASSLEVQGGVQPQHF.

This clonotype was found many times. V and J are TRBV14 and TRBJ1-6; 8 nucleotides line up with TRBD1. The germline CDR1 and CDR2 sequences are SGHDN and FVKESK. V lost 4 bases to trimming and J lost 6 bases; unmatched junction nucleotides: 5. CDR3 size: 15 residues. The CDR3, as DNA: TGTGCCAGCAGCCCTGACAGGGGTTCTAATTCACCCCTCCACTTT. Its protein product is CASSPDRGSNSPLHF.